The 18 T cell receptor beta chains given below trace back to one sample, sequenced in a study of blood T cell repertoires in COVID-19. Data came from immunoSEQ multiplex PCR; TCRdb stores just in-frame clones and leaves some out. Of 130,000 to 150,000 clones in the sample, roughly 89% were seen once. The specimen was peripheral blood. The receptors were gathered from a woman aged 35 to 49 with acute or convalescent COVID-19.

The rearrangement uses TRBV29-1 and TRBJ1-2; the D gene is possibly TRBD1 (6 bases). The germline V gene has CDR1 SQVTM and CDR2 ANQGSEA. With 7 bases removed from V and 6 bases from J, the gap between germline ends came to 18 bases. The CDR3 is 13 residues long. DNA for the CDR3: TGCAGCGCGCTGGGGGGGGCAAAGGATGGCTACACCTTC. Translating gives CSALGGAKDGYTF. Full variable domain (outside the CDR3, taken from reference TRBV29-1 and TRBJ1-2): SAVISQKPSRDICQRGTSLTIQCQVDSQVTMMFWYRQQPGQSLTLIATANQGSEATYESGFVIDKFPISRPNLTFSTLTVSNMSPEDSSIYLCSALGGAKDGYTFGSGTRLTVV.

The V gene is TRBV5-1, the J gene TRBJ2-7; 8 nucleotides match TRBD1. Germline V CDR1 and CDR2: SGHRS, YFSETQ. The CDR3 has 15 amino acids. After removal of 4 bases from V and 7 bases from J, the junction contained 13 bases not matched to a gene. CDR3: CASSPTPGQVGEQYF. Here the CDR3 DNA reads TGCGCCAGCAGCCCAACTCCGGGACAGGTGGGGGAGCAGTACTTC.

The gene calls are TRBV4-3 and TRBJ2-5, with D possibly matching TRBD2 (6 bases). This CDR3 region has 17 residues. In germline, CDR1 is LGHNA, CDR2 YSLEER. Trimming shortened V by 0 bases and J by 2 bases, and 16 bases separated the two germline ends. Written as DNA, the CDR3 is TGCGCCAGCAGCCAAGAGGTTAGGGGAGGTGGGCAAGAGACCCAGTACTTC. Translating it yields CASSQEVRGGGQETQYF.

This chain uses TRBV29-1 with TRBJ1-1; D perhaps matches TRBD1 (6 bases). V gave up 4 bases and J gave up 7 bases, with 19 bases separating them. The CDR3 consists of 14 residues. CDR1 and CDR2 (germline): SQVTM, ANQGSEA. The DNA for the CDR3 is TGCAGCGTTGGGAAGGGACAACGAGGGTTTGAAGCTTTCTTT. Protein product: CSVGKGQRGFEAFF.

The rearrangement joins TRBV18 to TRBJ1-2; D is unresolved. Germline CDR1 is KGHSH and CDR2 is LQKENI. The CDR3 runs 13 residues. The V gene lost 10 bases and the J gene lost 1 base, with 13 bases spanning the gap. Here the CDR3 DNA reads TGTGCCACCGGGTCCGCAAGTAACTATGGCTACACCTTC. Translation: CATGSASNYGYTF. The full variable domain, rest sourced from reference TRBV18 and TRBJ1-2, is NAGVMQNPRHLVRRRGQEARLRCSPMKGHSHVYWYRQLPEEGLKFMVYLQKENIIDESGMPKERFSAEFPKEGPSILRIQQVVRGDSAAYFCATGSASNYGYTFGSGTRLTVV.

This sequence joins TRBV30 and TRBJ2-7; TRBD1 is a possible D gene (6 bases). Germline V CDR1 and CDR2: GTSNPN, SVGIG (reference sequence). Trimming removed 2 bases at V and 7 bases at J, with 12 bases between. The CDR3 is 12 amino acids. CDR3 sequence: CAWSPGHGEQYF. As DNA, the CDR3 is TGTGCCTGGAGTCCGGGACACGGTGAGCAGTACTTC.

The V and J genes are TRBV11-3 and TRBJ2-5; 8 bases are shared with TRBD1. From germline, CDR1 is SGHNT and CDR2 YENEEA. V was pared by 4 bases and J by 4 bases, with 5 bases of the junction left unmatched. The CDR3 spans 14 residues. Here the CDR3 DNA reads TGTGCCAGCAGCTCCCAGGGGGCGGGAGAGACCCAGTACTTC. This encodes CASSSQGAGETQYF.

The chain employs TRBV10-3 and TRBJ2-7; D may be TRBD1 (5 bases). The CDR3 consists of 16 residues. CDR1 and CDR2 (germline): ENHRY, SYGVKD. V dropped 4 bases and J dropped 5 bases, with 21 bases sitting between them. This chain's CDR3 is CAISGPGRVPSDEQYF. The CDR3 DNA sequence: TGTGCCATCAGTGGGCCTGGCAGGGTACCAAGCGACGAGCAGTACTTC.

This sequence joins TRBV27 and TRBJ2-7, with a tentative D call TRBD1 (6 bases). Germline values: CDR1 MNHEY, CDR2 SMNVEV (reference sequence). The CDR3 contains 11 residues. Between the trimmed V and J ends, which lost 8 bases and 4 bases, there was a span of 9 bases. CDR3 nucleotides: TGTGCCAGCTCGAGGGGGTACGAGCAGTACTTC. It yields the protein CASSRGYEQYF.

The rearrangement joins TRBV5-6 to TRBJ1-1, with a possible D match to TRBD1 (5 bases). The CDR3 extends over 14 amino acids. Trimming pared 4 bases from V and 1 base from J, leaving 11 bases between. Germline values: CDR1 SGHDT, CDR2 YYEEEE. The CDR3 nucleotides are TGTGCCAGCAGCCCCCAGGGAAGGAACACTGAAGCTTTCTTT. Protein sequence: CASSPQGRNTEAFF.

The rearrangement joins TRBV18 to TRBJ1-2; D is unclear. This CDR3 comprises 15 residues. CDR1 is KGHSH and CDR2 is LQKENI in the germline V gene. V was trimmed by 1 base and J by 8 bases, leaving 17 bases between them. DNA for the CDR3: TGTGCCAGCTCACCACGGGGAGCCCCGGAGGGAGGCTACACCTTC. Translation: CASSPRGAPEGGYTF.

This clone was picked up one time. The genes are TRBV2 and TRBJ2-1; the match to TRBD2 covers 12 bases. The CDR3 is made up of 14 amino acids. The J segment lost 3 bases and the V segment lost 10 bases, leaving 4 bases of the junction unmatched. Per germline, CDR1 SNHLY and CDR2 FYNNEI. CDR3 protein: CANGLAGFYNEQFF. DNA for the CDR3: TGTGCCAACGGACTAGCGGGGTTCTACAATGAGCAGTTCTTC.

This clone has a handful of counts. The chain recombines TRBV30 with TRBJ1-2; D gene ambiguous. CDR1 and CDR2 (germline): GTSNPN, SVGIG (reference sequence). CDR3 size: 13 residues. V lost 5 bases and J 4 bases, leaving 14 bases between the germline ends. In DNA form, the CDR3 reads TGTGCCTGGGGACCGGGATCCCTCTATGGCTACACCTTC. Translating gives CAWGPGSLYGYTF. Looking up the rest from reference TRBV30 and TRBJ1-2 gives the full variable domain: SQTIHQWPATLVQPVGSPLSLECTVEGTSNPNLYWYRQAAGRGLQLLFYSVGIGQISSEVPQNLSASRPQDRQFILSSKKLLLSDSGFYLCAWGPGSLYGYTFGSGTRLTVV.

This chain's CDR3 is CASTRLEEGEQFF. In nucleotides, the CDR3 is TGTGCCAGCACCAGGCTCGAAGAGGGTGAGCAGTTCTTC. This sequence joins TRBV2 and TRBJ2-1; tentative D call: TRBD2 (5 bases). This CDR3 is built from 13 residues. Trimming stripped 7 bases from V and 9 bases from J, with 16 bases between. Germline V gene data show CDR1 as SNHLY and CDR2 as FYNNEI. The whole variable domain, remainder taken from reference TRBV2 and TRBJ2-1, is EPEVTQTPSHQVTQMGQEVILRCVPISNHLYFYWYRQILGQKVEFLVSFYNNEISEKSEIFDDQFSVERPDGSNFTLKIRSTKLEDSAMYFCASTRLEEGEQFFGPGTRLTVL.

The gene calls are TRBV29-1 and TRBJ2-1; 7 bases align to TRBD1. This CDR3 spans 13 amino acids. Germline-derived CDR1 and CDR2 are SQVTM and ANQGSEA. J was trimmed by 4 bases and V by 8 bases; bases with no gene match: 8. CDR3 amino acids: CSYSRDSYNEQFF. For the CDR3, the DNA is TGCAGCTACTCAAGGGACAGTTACAATGAGCAGTTCTTC.

The chain combines TRBV19 with TRBJ2-1; perhaps TRBD2 as D (6 bases). Trimming left V 8 bases short and J 5 bases short, with 19 bases between. The CDR3 spans 15 residues. Germline V gene data show CDR1 as LNHDA and CDR2 as SQIVND (reference sequence). The CDR3 bases are TGTGCCAGTCGGGGGAGGCTGGCGGGACACAATGAGCAGTTCTTC. Translated, it gives CASRGRLAGHNEQFF.

This chain links TRBV18 with TRBJ1-4, with D possibly matching TRBD1 (6 bases). V dropped 4 bases and J dropped 0 bases, with 12 bases sitting between them. Germline V gene sequence: CDR1 KGHSH, CDR2 LQKENI. This CDR3 contains 16 residues. The CDR3 sequence: CASSRLQGATNEKLFF. CDR3 nucleotides: TGTGCCAGCTCACGACTACAGGGAGCAACTAATGAAAAACTGTTTTTT.

The chain employs TRBV7-3 and TRBJ2-5, with D possibly being TRBD2 (6 bases). The CDR3 spans 15 residues. Trimming cost V 5 bases and J 4 bases, with 17 bases left between them. Germline-derived CDR1 and CDR2 are SGHTA and FQGTGA. The CDR3 bases are TGTGCCAGCAGCGCGGATGGGGGGAGAAGAGAGACCCAGTACTTC. It encodes CASSADGGRRETQYF.